Listed here are 12 T cell receptor beta chains from one sample, sequenced in a study of cytomegalovirus exposure and HLA in healthy donors (dated by TCRdb to about 2017). Library generation was performed with the immunoSEQ multiplex PCR assay. In its TCRdb copy, this immuneACCESS table keeps in-frame sequences only and misses some clones. Where compared with another copy, unresolved V genes explain less than half of these, and the others have no known cause. Across this sample there are some 100,000 clones, with 88% seen only once. The ten largest clones take up around 2.1% of the sample. Input material: PBMCs. The source of these receptors is a woman aged 18-29 years in good health and CMV-seronegative.

This chain joins TRBV29-1 and TRBJ2-1; 11 bases fit TRBD1. Unmatched junction bases numbered 9, after V lost 6 bases and J lost 8 bases. Germline V lookup: CDR1 SQVTM, CDR2 ANQGSEA. The CDR3 contains 14 residues. CDR3 residues: CSVHGQGAIDEQFF. The CDR3 DNA reads TGCAGCGTACACGGACAGGGGGCGATTGATGAGCAGTTCTTC.

This clone was recorded once. The chain uses TRBV15 and TRBJ2-5; no clear D gene. CDR3 size: 15 residues. V was cut by 2 bases and J by 1 base, with 11 bases left in between. CDR1 LNHNV and CDR2 YYDKDF come from the germline V gene (reference sequence). The CDR3 bases are TGTGCCACCAGCAGAAAAGCCGTACTCCAAGAGACCCAGTACTTC. Translation gives CATSRKAVLQETQYF.

The chain joins TRBV5-1 to TRBJ2-2, with D perhaps matching TRBD1 (6 bases). The CDR3 covers 14 residues. V was shortened by 4 bases and J by 6 bases, with 13 bases between the two germline ends. Germline V lookup: CDR1 SGHRS, CDR2 YFSETQ. The CDR3 DNA reads as TGCGCCAGCAGCAAAGAGAGGGGGTCCGGGGAGCTGTTTTTT. Its translation: CASSKERGSGELFF.

The chain carries TRBV30 and TRBJ2-1; D is perhaps TRBD2 (5 bases). The V end lost 2 bases, the J end lost 5 bases, and 10 bases lay between the germline ends. CDR3 length: 13 residues. Germline CDR1 and CDR2: GTSNPN and SVGIG (reference sequence). The CDR3 loop reads CAWSRSGNNEQFF. The CDR3 DNA is TGTGCCTGGAGTCGAAGCGGCAACAATGAGCAGTTCTTC.

The gene calls are TRBV15 and TRBJ2-4; 7 bases agree with TRBD1. The CDR3 is 15 amino acids. Germline-derived CDR1 and CDR2 are LNHNV and YYDKDF (reference sequence). Trimming at V came to 3 bases and at J to 6 bases, leaving 8 bases not matched to a gene. CDR3 nucleotides: TGTGCCACCAGCAGCGGCAGACAGGGCGGAAACATTCAGTACTTC. Its protein product is CATSSGRQGGNIQYF. The complete variable domain, with remaining parts taken from reference TRBV15 and TRBJ2-4, reads DAMVIQNPRYQVTQFGKPVTLSCSQTLNHNVMYWYQQKSSQAPKLLFHYYDKDFNNEADTPDNFQSRRPNTSFCFLDIRSPGLGDTAMYLCATSSGRQGGNIQYFGAGTRLSVL.

J is TRBJ2-7 and V is TRBV5-1; the match to TRBD1 covers 8 bases. Germline V gene data show CDR1 as SGHRS and CDR2 as YFSETQ. This CDR3 has 15 amino acids. With V trimmed by 4 bases and J by 4 bases, 10 bases remained unmatched. The CDR3 is CASSKETGAFYEQYF. CDR3 sequence (DNA): TGCGCCAGCAGCAAGGAGACAGGGGCGTTTTACGAGCAGTACTTC.

This chain links TRBV28 with TRBJ1-5; 10 nucleotides agree with TRBD1. The CDR3 has 23 residues. CDR1 MDHEN and CDR2 SYDVKM come from the germline V gene. Germline trimming cut 6 bases from V and 4 bases from J; bases unmatched to any gene: 30. CDR3 nucleotides: TGTGCCAGCAGCTACTACCGGCCCCGGGACAGGGGAATCCAACATACCCTTAATCAGCCCCAGCATTTT. It specifies CASSYYRPRDRGIQHTLNQPQHF.

This clone was seen once. This chain uses TRBV7-9 with TRBJ2-1, with TRBD1 identical over 8 bases. Losses at the gene ends were 5 bases for V and 9 bases for J; bases not matched to a gene: 9. Germline CDR1 reads SEHNR; CDR2 reads FQNEAQ (reference sequence). The CDR3 runs 14 residues. The CDR3 spells CASSPRDRSTEQFF. The CDR3 nucleotides read TGTGCCAGCAGCCCCCGGGACAGGAGTACTGAGCAGTTCTTC.

V is TRBV6-5 and J is TRBJ1-1; D unresolved. Trimming left V 10 bases short and J 0 bases short, with 12 bases between. This CDR3 region has 13 residues. Germline CDR1 is MNHEY and CDR2 is SVGAGI. Here the CDR3 reads CATFTAVNTEAFF. Written as DNA, the CDR3 is TGTGCCACCTTTACTGCGGTGAACACTGAAGCTTTCTTT.

CDR3 nucleotides: TGTGCCAGCAATCAATGGGGACAGCAAGAGACCCAGTACTTC. Translation gives CASNQWGQQETQYF. The chain links TRBV2 to TRBJ2-5, with 7 bases identical to TRBD1. V was pared by 7 bases and J by 2 bases, with 7 bases of the junction left unmatched. Germline lookup yields CDR1 SNHLY and CDR2 FYNNEI. CDR3 size: 14 residues.

The rearrangement joins TRBV30 to TRBJ1-2; maybe TRBD1 (5 bases). Trimming cost V 1 base and J 4 bases, with 19 bases left between them. CDR1 and CDR2 from the germline V gene are GTSNPN and SVGIG (reference sequence). This CDR3 is 16 amino acids long. CDR3 sequence reads: CAWSDALREYRYGYTF. CDR3 bases: TGTGCCTGGAGTGATGCACTCAGGGAATACCGCTATGGCTACACCTTC.

In its sample, this clone was seen a few times. The rearrangement joins TRBV18 to TRBJ1-1; 10 bases match TRBD1. Germline-derived CDR1 and CDR2 are KGHSH and LQKENI. Losses at the gene ends were 1 base for V and 7 bases for J; bases not matched to a gene: 9. The CDR3 consists of 16 residues. This chain's CDR3 is CASSPLRDRGGSEAFF. Here the CDR3 DNA reads TGTGCCAGCTCACCACTACGGGACAGGGGAGGAAGTGAAGCTTTCTTT.